The 2 T cell receptor beta chains presented below share a single source sample, sequenced in a study of beta chain features in type 1 diabetes. cDNA synthesis used the whole RNA isolate, giving expressed TCRB sequences. Produced via immunoSEQ multiplex PCR; TCRdb's table is partial and in-frame only. Here the sample spans 400,000 or so clones, about 10% being singletons. Overall study findings and caveats: All four CD4+ subsets of Type 1 diabetes patients contained TCRB CDR3s that were moderately but significantly shorter.

For these TCRs, the target antigens are not known. The specimen sequenced was central memory CD4+ T cells from blood. These receptors came from a man aged 25-40 years with type 1 diabetes.

This clone was seen a handful of times. The V gene is TRBV6-6, the J gene TRBJ2-1, with D perhaps TRBD1 (5 bases). The CDR3 sequence is 13 residues long. Between the trimmed V and J ends, which lost 5 bases and 6 bases, there was a span of 11 bases. Germline CDR1 reads MNHNY; CDR2 reads SVGAGI (reference sequence). In DNA form, the CDR3 reads TGTGCCAGCAGTGCAGTGGGGCCCAATGAGCAGTTCTTC. This translates into CASSAVGPNEQFF.

The chain's CDR3 is CASSELRTGGEQFF. CDR3 in DNA: TGTGCCAGCAGCGAATTGCGGACAGGCGGTGAGCAGTTCTTC. The chain employs TRBV28 and TRBJ2-1; 7 nucleotides match TRBD1. Germline lookup yields CDR1 MDHEN and CDR2 SYDVKM. V was clipped by 6 bases and J by 9 bases; unmatched bases: 11. There are 14 residues in the CDR3.